This entry lists 32 T cell receptor beta chains sequenced from one sample in a study of OX40 agonist ivuxolimab in advanced cancers. Clones were read by immunoSEQ multiplex PCR, and TCRdb kept only the in-frame ones, dropping some. The sample yields over 50,000 clones, approximately 82% seen once. The sample was CD4+ or CD8+ T cells sorted from blood, taken in a trial of the OX40 agonist ivuxolimab. These TCRs come from an adult with an advanced solid tumor such as melanoma, head and neck, liver or kidney cancer.

The CDR3 nucleotides read TGTGCCACCAGCTCCGGGACAGGACCCTACAATGAGCAGTTCTTC. Translating gives CATSSGTGPYNEQFF. This chain connects TRBV15 to TRBJ2-1; 8 positions agree with TRBD1. The CDR3 totals 15 residues. Germline trimming cut 5 bases from V and 2 bases from J; bases unmatched to any gene: 5. Germline V gene lookup returns CDR1 LNHNV and CDR2 YYDKDF (reference sequence).

The J gene is TRBJ2-7, the V gene TRBV4-1; D call uncertain. V was pared by 6 bases and J by 1 base, with 10 bases between. Germline V gene sequence: CDR1 MGHRA, CDR2 YSYEKL. CDR3 size: 13 residues. The CDR3 DNA follows: TGCGCCAGCAGTCACGGTGAGTCCTACGAGCAGTACTTC. It encodes CASSHGESYEQYF.

The chain is built from TRBV28 and TRBJ1-2, with TRBD1 matching over 7 bases. The CDR3 runs to 12 residues. Germline lookup yields CDR1 MDHEN and CDR2 SYDVKM. The CDR3 loop reads CATKGAGDGYTF. The CDR3 DNA sequence: TGTGCTACGAAGGGGGCGGGGGATGGCTACACCTTC.

The V gene is TRBV27, the J gene TRBJ1-1, with D perhaps TRBD1 (5 bases). Germline V lookup: CDR1 MNHEY, CDR2 SMNVEV (reference sequence). Trimming shortened V by 0 bases and J by 3 bases, and 8 bases separated the two germline ends. The length of the CDR3 is 14 residues. The CDR3 coding sequence is TGTGCCAGCAGTTTATCGAGAGGGGACACTGAAGCTTTCTTT. Translation gives CASSLSRGDTEAFF.

The rearrangement joins TRBV7-9 to TRBJ2-7; 9 bases match TRBD2. The CDR3 has 14 amino acids. Germline V gene sequence: CDR1 SEHNR, CDR2 FQNEAQ (reference sequence). Germline trimming cut 5 bases from V and 4 bases from J; bases unmatched to any gene: 6. CDR3 protein: CASSRGTSPYEQYF. In nucleotides, the CDR3 is TGTGCCAGCAGCCGCGGGACTAGCCCGTACGAGCAGTACTTC. Looking up the rest from reference TRBV7-9 and TRBJ2-7 gives the full variable domain: DTGVSQNPRHKITKRGQNVTFRCDPISEHNRLYWYRQTLGQGPEFLTYFQNEAQLEKSRLLSDRFSAERPKGSFSTLEIQRTEQGDSAMYLCASSRGTSPYEQYFGPGTRLTVT.

The V and J genes are TRBV19 and TRBJ2-7, with 8 bases fitting TRBD1. The ends lost 5 bases at V and 6 bases at J; junction bases unmatched: 6. Germline V gene data show CDR1 as LNHDA and CDR2 as SQIVND (reference sequence). The CDR3 loop spans 13 amino acids. CDR3 residues: CASSPQTGVEQYF. The CDR3 bases are TGTGCCAGTAGTCCACAGACAGGGGTCGAGCAGTACTTC.

The J gene is TRBJ1-1, the V gene TRBV6-5; TRBD1 might be the D (6 bases). V was shortened by 6 bases and J by 8 bases, with 16 bases between the two germline ends. CDR1 and CDR2 (germline): MNHEY, SVGAGI. The CDR3 runs 13 residues. This CDR3 is CASRPTGIREAFF. CDR3 coding DNA: TGTGCCAGCAGACCTACAGGGATCAGGGAAGCTTTCTTT.

For the CDR3, the DNA is TGTGCCAGCAGGGCAAGACTAGCGGGGAACAATGAGCAGTTCTTC. It codes for CASRARLAGNNEQFF. The V gene is TRBV6-1, the J gene TRBJ2-1; 11 bases line up with TRBD2. V was pared by 6 bases and J by 5 bases, with 6 bases of the junction left unmatched. The CDR3 runs 15 residues. From germline, CDR1 is MNHNS and CDR2 SASEGT.

V gene TRBV7-8 combines with J gene TRBJ2-1; D gene ambiguous. CDR1 is SGHVS, CDR2 FQNEAQ, per germline. This CDR3 is 16 amino acids long. Trimming stripped 5 bases from V and 0 bases from J, with 14 bases between. In DNA form, the CDR3 reads TGTGCCAGCAGCAAACGACCTGTCGGCTCCTACAATGAGCAGTTCTTC. Its protein is CASSKRPVGSYNEQFF.

This clone was counted a single time. This rearrangement joins TRBV4-1 to TRBJ2-7; 8 positions agree with TRBD2. Germline CDR1 reads MGHRA; CDR2 reads YSYEKL. Trimming removed 4 bases from V and 3 bases from J; junction bases left unmatched: 8. The CDR3 has 15 amino acids. CDR3 bases: TGCGCCAGCAGCCCCCGGGGGGGCGGGGGCTACGAGCAGTACTTC. This gives the protein CASSPRGGGGYEQYF.

The chain is built from TRBV28 and TRBJ2-7, with 9 nucleotides matching TRBD1. This CDR3 comprises 15 residues. Germline CDR1 MDHEN, CDR2 SYDVKM. Germline trimming cut 5 bases from V and 3 bases from J; bases unmatched to any gene: 8. The CDR3: CASSTQGASIYEQYF. CDR3 DNA: TGTGCCAGCAGTACACAGGGGGCCAGCATCTACGAGCAGTACTTC. The full variable domain, completed using reference TRBV28 and TRBJ2-7, is DVKVTQSSRYLVKRTGEKVFLECVQDMDHENMFWYRQDPGLGLRLIYFSYDVKMKEKGDIPEGYSVSREKKERFSLILESASTNQTSMYLCASSTQGASIYEQYFGPGTRLTVT.

V and J are TRBV19 and TRBJ1-2, with 8 nucleotides matching TRBD1. The V and J ends lost 9 bases and 4 bases, in that order; junction bases with no gene match: 10. This CDR3 region has 14 residues. CDR1 LNHDA and CDR2 SQIVND come from the germline V gene (reference sequence). This chain's CDR3 is CASGFQGAAYGYTF. CDR3 coding DNA: TGTGCCAGCGGATTTCAGGGGGCCGCCTATGGCTACACCTTC. Filled out from reference TRBV19 and TRBJ1-2, the complete variable domain reads DGGITQSPKYLFRKEGQNVTLSCEQNLNHDAMYWYRQDPGQGLRLIYYSQIVNDFQKGDIAEGYSVSREKKESFPLTVTSAQKNPTAFYLCASGFQGAAYGYTFGSGTRLTVV.

The V call is TRBV28, the J call TRBJ1-1; perhaps TRBD1 as D (6 bases). V was clipped by 6 bases and J by 2 bases, with 10 bases between them. The germline V gene encodes CDR1 MDHEN and CDR2 SYDVKM. The CDR3 is 13 amino acids. CDR3 in amino acids: CASRGQPNTEAFF. CDR3 nucleotide sequence: TGTGCCAGCAGAGGACAGCCTAACACTGAAGCTTTCTTT.

Comment on this clone: Other nucleotide sequences from this sample produce the same CDR3. The chain has TRBV11-2 and TRBJ2-3; D unclear. Per germline, CDR1 SGHAT and CDR2 FQNNGV. Trimming pared 5 bases from V and 6 bases from J, leaving 6 bases between. CDR3 length equals 11 residues. The CDR3 loop is CASSLADTQYF. The CDR3 bases are TGTGCCAGCAGCCTCGCTGATACGCAGTATTTT.

This chain connects TRBV6-1 to TRBJ2-5, with D possibly matching TRBD2 (6 bases). With 5 bases removed from V and 2 bases from J, the gap between germline ends came to 12 bases. The CDR3 is made up of 14 amino acids. Germline-derived CDR1 and CDR2 are MNHNS and SASEGT. CDR3 protein: CASSTRRGQETQYF. In DNA form, the CDR3 reads TGTGCCAGCAGTACCCGACGGGGGCAAGAGACCCAGTACTTC.

This rearrangement joins TRBV11-2 to TRBJ2-5; TRBD2 agrees at 9 bases. Germline CDR1 and CDR2: SGHAT and FQNNGV. This CDR3 is 14 amino acids long. Trimming removed 2 bases from V and 5 bases from J; junction bases left unmatched: 3. CDR3 coding DNA: TGTGCCAGCAGCTTACTTGCGGGAGGGGAGACCCAGTACTTC. This gives the protein CASSLLAGGETQYF.

The gene calls are TRBV4-1 and TRBJ1-4; D ambiguous. There are 14 residues in the CDR3. Trimming stripped 2 bases from V and 4 bases from J, with 8 bases between. Germline V lookup: CDR1 MGHRA, CDR2 YSYEKL. The CDR3: CASSQQEVNEKLFF. The DNA of the CDR3 is TGCGCCAGCAGCCAACAGGAGGTTAATGAAAAACTGTTTTTT.

This chain connects TRBV11-2 to TRBJ1-3; D uncertain. Germline values: CDR1 SGHAT, CDR2 FQNNGV. The V end lost 3 bases, the J end lost 3 bases, and 6 bases lay between the germline ends. There are 13 residues in the CDR3. CDR3 nucleotide sequence: TGTGCCAGCAGCTTGTCTGATGGAAACACCATATATTTT. This gives the protein CASSLSDGNTIYF. The whole variable domain, filled in from reference TRBV11-2 and TRBJ1-3, reads EAGVAQSPRYKIIEKRQSVAFWCNPISGHATLYWYQQILGQGPKLLIQFQNNGVVDDSQLPKDRFSAERLKGVDSTLKIQPAKLEDSAVYLCASSLSDGNTIYFGEGSWLTVV.

In its sample, this clone was seen a few times. The chain couples TRBV20-1 to TRBJ1-1; 7 nucleotides line up with TRBD1. Germline-derived CDR1 and CDR2 are DFQATT and SNEGSKA (reference sequence). V was pared by 6 bases and J by 11 bases, with 6 bases of the junction left unmatched. CDR3 length: 10 residues. DNA of the CDR3: TGCAGTGCAGGACAGGTTAATGCTTTCTTT. It codes for CSAGQVNAFF.

This clone showed up just a few times. This chain uses TRBV19 with TRBJ1-2, with 7 positions matching TRBD1. This CDR3 region has 13 residues. J was trimmed by 7 bases and V by 3 bases; bases with no gene match: 5. The germline gives CDR1 LNHDA, CDR2 SQIVND (reference sequence). CDR3 in DNA: TGTGCCAGTAGTATTGACAGGGCCATTGGCTACACCTTC. This codes for CASSIDRAIGYTF.

This rearrangement joins TRBV10-3 to TRBJ2-7; 10 nucleotides match TRBD2. Germline trimming cut 8 bases from V and 5 bases from J; bases unmatched to any gene: 6. Looked up from germline, CDR1 is ENHRY and CDR2 is SYGVKD. The CDR3 is 13 residues long. Written as DNA, the CDR3 is TGTGCCATCGCGCTAGCGGGAGACCACGAGCAGTACTTC. Translated, it gives CAIALAGDHEQYF.

This chain uses TRBV19 with TRBJ2-3; no reliable D call. CDR3 length equals 13 residues. Trimming removed 8 bases at V and 0 bases at J, with 9 bases between. Per germline, CDR1 LNHDA and CDR2 SQIVND (reference sequence). CDR3: CASHGRSTDTQYF. The CDR3 DNA reads as TGTGCCAGTCACGGGCGGAGCACAGATACGCAGTATTTT.

This clone appeared a few times. Compared with germline, one end of the junction differs, possibly owing to a read error. This rearrangement joins TRBV7-7 to TRBJ1-1, with D possibly TRBD1 on 5 matching bases. This CDR3 is 15 amino acids long. The V gene's germline CDR1 is SSHAT and CDR2 FNYEAQ (reference sequence). The CDR3 DNA follows: TGTGCTAGCAGCTTAGCGGCAGGAGGGGACACTGAAGCTTTCTTT. Amino acids: CASSLAAGGDTEAFF.

This chain joins TRBV5-1 and TRBJ2-5; 7 nucleotides align to TRBD1. Germline V gene sequence: CDR1 SGHRS, CDR2 YFSETQ. J gave up 0 bases and V 5 bases, and 7 bases lay outside the gene matches. This CDR3 is 15 amino acids long. The CDR3 bases are TGCGCCAGCAGTAAGACAGGGTGGAACCAAGAGACCCAGTACTTC. This codes for CASSKTGWNQETQYF.

This clone was counted between two and nine times. The genes are TRBV7-9 and TRBJ2-2, with 13 nucleotides matching TRBD2. CDR3 size: 19 residues. CDR1 and CDR2 from the germline V gene are SEHNR and FQNEAQ (reference sequence). The ends lost 6 bases at V and 3 bases at J; junction bases unmatched: 13. DNA for the CDR3: TGTGCCAGCAGACGACGGACTAGCGGGAGAGCCGGGTACACCGGGGAGCTGTTTTTT. This encodes CASRRRTSGRAGYTGELFF.

The chain joins TRBV5-6 to TRBJ1-6; a weak D match, TRBD1 (6 bases). The CDR3 totals 15 residues. With 3 bases removed from V and 2 bases from J, the gap between germline ends came to 9 bases. The germline CDR1 and CDR2 sequences are SGHDT and YYEEEE. CDR3 bases: TGTGCCAGCAGCTCCGGGACACCCTATAATTCACCCCTCCACTTT. Translating it yields CASSSGTPYNSPLHF.

The chain has TRBV15 and TRBJ2-3; D gene unclear. V lost 6 bases and J lost 6, with 13 bases in between. Looked up from germline, CDR1 is LNHNV and CDR2 is YYDKDF (reference sequence). CDR3 length equals 13 residues. The CDR3 DNA sequence: TGTGCCACCAGTCCTCAATACGAGGATACGCAGTATTTT. Residues: CATSPQYEDTQYF.

The V and J genes are TRBV6-5 and TRBJ1-1, with D hard to call. Looked up from germline, CDR1 is MNHEY and CDR2 is SVGAGI. V lost 2 bases and J lost 2, with 6 bases in between. This CDR3 has 13 amino acids. CDR3 protein: CASSYRRNTEAFF. The CDR3 region has the DNA TGTGCCAGCAGTTACCGGCGAAACACTGAAGCTTTCTTT.

The rearrangement uses TRBV2 and TRBJ1-3; D might be TRBD1 (6 bases). The CDR3 sequence is 14 residues long. Germline CDR1 reads SNHLY; CDR2 reads FYNNEI. V dropped 6 bases and J dropped 2 bases, with 11 bases sitting between them. The DNA of the CDR3 is TGTGCCAGCAGATATACAGGGCCTGGAAACACCATATATTTT. This gives the protein CASRYTGPGNTIYF.

V and J are TRBV6-5 and TRBJ1-2; D is unresolved. Trimming pared 2 bases from V and 0 bases from J, leaving 13 bases between. CDR3 length equals 16 residues. In germline, CDR1 is MNHEY, CDR2 SVGAGI. CDR3 loop: CASSYDRAGANYGYTF. DNA for the CDR3: TGTGCCAGCAGTTACGATCGGGCTGGAGCTAACTATGGCTACACCTTC.

The gene calls are TRBV2 and TRBJ2-7, with D perhaps given as TRBD1 or TRBD2 (5 bases each). The CDR3 totals 14 residues. Germline CDR1 SNHLY, CDR2 FYNNEI. The V gene lost 7 bases and the J gene lost 1 base, with 14 bases spanning the gap. In nucleotides, the CDR3 is TGTGCCAGCATTCCAGGGACGGATTCCTACGAGCAGTACTTC. It specifies CASIPGTDSYEQYF.

V and J are TRBV9 and TRBJ2-1; perhaps TRBD2 as D (6 bases). The germline V and J ends were trimmed by 3 bases and 8 bases, with 12 bases remaining between them. The length of the CDR3 is 13 residues. Looked up from germline, CDR1 is SGDLS and CDR2 is YYNGEE. The CDR3 sequence is CASSDGLIDEQFF. The CDR3 DNA sequence: TGTGCCAGCAGCGACGGACTAATCGATGAGCAGTTCTTC.